These T cell receptor beta chains were read from a single sample in a study of beta chain features in type 1 diabetes. The method was immunoSEQ multiplex PCR; TCRdb's version includes in-frame clones alone and lacks a portion of them. The repertoire holds over 200,000 clones, with 11% as singletons. Sequencing was done on a sample of naive CD4+ T cells from blood. Receptors originate from a man aged 30-40 years with type 1 diabetes. Each CDR3 is given with its conserved first and last residue. A D gene is named only where the DNA matches it firmly. Size is omitted from some rows. Given values are once, few, many or a class for expanded clones.

cdr3_aa: CASSVDQTGGSGNTIYF
cdr3_nt: TGTGCCAGCAGCGTAGATCAAACCGGGGGTTCCGGAAACACCATATATTTT
clone_size: NA
d_call: NA
j_call: TRBJ1-3
v_call: TRBV9

cdr3_aa: CASSEGLALGADTQYF
cdr3_nt: TGTGCCAGCAGTGAAGGACTAGCGCTTGGGGCAGATACGCAGTATTTT
clone_size: NA
d_call: TRBD2
j_call: TRBJ2-3
v_call: TRBV25-1

cdr3_aa: CASSPWGLYRETQYF
cdr3_nt: TGTGCCAGCTCACCATGGGGCCTGTATCGAGAGACCCAGTACTTC
clone_size: few
d_call: NA
j_call: TRBJ2-5
v_call: TRBV18

cdr3_aa: CASSLPGTGGAKLFF
cdr3_nt: TGCGCCAGCAGCCTCCCCGGGACAGGGGGCGCAAAACTGTTTTTT
clone_size: NA
d_call: TRBD1
j_call: TRBJ1-4
v_call: TRBV4-3

cdr3_aa: CASSLRDRTEAFF
cdr3_nt: TGCGCCAGCAGTCTTAGGGACAGGACTGAAGCTTTCTTT
clone_size: few
d_call: TRBD1
j_call: TRBJ1-1
v_call: TRBV5-1

cdr3_aa: CASSVNRGGYEQYF
cdr3_nt: TGTGCCAGCAGCGTCAACAGGGGTGGCTACGAGCAGTACTTC
clone_size: few
d_call: TRBD1
j_call: TRBJ2-7
v_call: TRBV6-6

cdr3_aa: CASSQLLLAGGKETQYF
cdr3_nt: TGTGCCAGCAGCCAACTCCTACTAGCGGGGGGAAAAGAGACCCAGTACTTC
clone_size: NA
d_call: TRBD2
j_call: TRBJ2-5
v_call: TRBV4-2

cdr3_aa: CAWSGRSLAEKLFF
cdr3_nt: TGTGCCTGGAGTGGGAGGTCCCTAGCTGAAAAACTGTTTTTT
clone_size: few
d_call: NA
j_call: TRBJ1-4
v_call: TRBV30

cdr3_aa: CASREGARFNQPQHF
cdr3_nt: TGTGCCTCCCGGGAGGGGGCCCGGTTCAATCAGCCCCAGCATTTT
clone_size: NA
d_call: TRBD1
j_call: TRBJ1-5
v_call: TRBV19

cdr3_aa: CAISEMWATQYF
cdr3_nt: TGTGCCATCAGTGAGATGTGGGCTACCCAGTACTTC
clone_size: few
d_call: NA
j_call: TRBJ2-7
v_call: TRBV10-3

cdr3_aa: CSVDVGLETQYF
cdr3_nt: TGCAGCGTTGACGTGGGGCTAGAGACCCAGTACTTC
clone_size: few
d_call: NA
j_call: TRBJ2-5
v_call: TRBV29-1

cdr3_aa: CASSMGQFQETQYF
cdr3_nt: TGTGCCAGTAGTATGGGACAGTTCCAAGAGACCCAGTACTTC
clone_size: NA
d_call: TRBD1
j_call: TRBJ2-5
v_call: TRBV19

cdr3_aa: CASSPPSVNEKLFF
cdr3_nt: TGTGCCAGCTCACCACCGTCCGTTAATGAAAAACTGTTTTTT
clone_size: few
d_call: NA
j_call: TRBJ1-4
v_call: TRBV18

cdr3_aa: CASGLVTHEQFF
cdr3_nt: TGTGCTAGTGGTTTGGTAACACATGAGCAGTTCTTC
clone_size: NA
d_call: NA
j_call: TRBJ2-1
v_call: TRBV12-5

cdr3_aa: CASSLRSYEQYF
cdr3_nt: TGTGCCAGCAGCCTAAGGAGCTACGAGCAGTACTTC
clone_size: NA
d_call: NA
j_call: TRBJ2-7
v_call: TRBV7-2

cdr3_aa: CASSGGQGRYGYTF
cdr3_nt: TGTGCCAGTAGTGGCGGACAGGGGAGATATGGCTACACCTTC
clone_size: few
d_call: TRBD1
j_call: TRBJ1-2
v_call: TRBV19

cdr3_aa: CSVDSSGANVLTF
cdr3_nt: TGCAGCGTTGACAGCTCTGGGGCCAACGTCCTGACTTTC
clone_size: few
d_call: NA
j_call: TRBJ2-6
v_call: TRBV29-1

cdr3_aa: CASSYPDRGEQYF
cdr3_nt: TGTGCCAGCAGTTACCCGGACAGGGGCGAGCAGTACTTC
clone_size: few
d_call: TRBD1
j_call: TRBJ2-7
v_call: TRBV6-6

cdr3_aa: CASSLARGGWGNQPQHF
cdr3_nt: TGTGCCAGCAGCTTAGCGCGGGGGGGCTGGGGCAATCAGCCCCAGCATTTT
clone_size: NA
d_call: NA
j_call: TRBJ1-5
v_call: TRBV7-2

cdr3_aa: CASSRQITQYF
cdr3_nt: TGTGCCAGCAGCCGACAAATTACGCAGTATTTT
clone_size: NA
d_call: NA
j_call: TRBJ2-3
v_call: TRBV5-6

cdr3_aa: CASSYSKRGETQYF
cdr3_nt: TGTGCCAGCAGTTACTCAAAGCGGGGGGAGACCCAGTACTTC
clone_size: NA
d_call: TRBD2
j_call: TRBJ2-5
v_call: TRBV6-5

cdr3_aa: CASSLARTGSLNYGYTF
cdr3_nt: TGCGCCAGCAGCTTGGCTAGGACAGGGAGTTTAAACTATGGCTACACCTTC
clone_size: few
d_call: TRBD1
j_call: TRBJ1-2
v_call: TRBV5-1

cdr3_aa: CASSLQGYTQYF
cdr3_nt: TGTGCCAGCAGCTTGCAGGGTTATACGCAGTATTTT
clone_size: NA
d_call: NA
j_call: TRBJ2-3
v_call: TRBV5-6

cdr3_aa: CASSRTANTGELFF
cdr3_nt: TGTGCCAGCAGTAGGACAGCCAACACCGGGGAGCTGTTTTTT
clone_size: NA
d_call: NA
j_call: TRBJ2-2
v_call: TRBV25-1

cdr3_aa: CASSPTTLSGGYEQYF
cdr3_nt: TGTGCCAGTAGCCCCACCACCTTGTCCGGGGGATACGAGCAGTACTTC
clone_size: few
d_call: NA
j_call: TRBJ2-7
v_call: TRBV19

cdr3_aa: CASSFGQGVEYF
cdr3_nt: TGTGCCAGCAGCTTTGGACAGGGAGTGGAGTACTTC
clone_size: few
d_call: TRBD1
j_call: TRBJ2-7
v_call: TRBV5-6

cdr3_aa: CASSLEGALTQYF
cdr3_nt: TGTGCCAGCAGCTTAGAGGGAGCGCTCACCCAGTACTTC
clone_size: NA
d_call: NA
j_call: TRBJ2-5
v_call: TRBV7-2

cdr3_aa: CASSLTGSEKLFF
cdr3_nt: TGTGCCAGCAGCCTTACAGGGAGTGAAAAACTGTTTTTT
clone_size: NA
d_call: NA
j_call: TRBJ1-4
v_call: TRBV7-2

cdr3_aa: CASSVVSGVGELFF
cdr3_nt: TGTGCCAGCAGCGTAGTATCAGGGGTCGGGGAGCTGTTTTTT
clone_size: NA
d_call: NA
j_call: TRBJ2-2
v_call: TRBV9

cdr3_aa: CASSQGCPGCLAEQYF
cdr3_nt: TGCGCCAGCAGCCAAGGGTGTCCAGGGTGCCTTGCCGAGCAGTACTTC
clone_size: few
d_call: NA
j_call: TRBJ2-7
v_call: TRBV5-4

cdr3_aa: CASSDRGLVQPQHF
cdr3_nt: TGTGCCAGCAGTGACAGGGGGTTGGTTCAGCCCCAGCATTTT
clone_size: few
d_call: TRBD1
j_call: TRBJ1-5
v_call: TRBV2

cdr3_aa: CASSPPRQGAWGELFF
cdr3_nt: TGTGCCAGCAGCCCGCCACGACAGGGGGCTTGGGGGGAGCTGTTTTTT
clone_size: few
d_call: TRBD1
j_call: TRBJ2-2
v_call: TRBV7-6

cdr3_aa: CASRTSRGGPRKAFF
cdr3_nt: TGTGCCAGCAGAACGAGCAGGGGAGGGCCCCGCAAAGCTTTCTTT
clone_size: NA
d_call: NA
j_call: TRBJ1-1
v_call: TRBV28

cdr3_aa: CASSYQGLGTEAFF
cdr3_nt: TGTGCCAGCAGTTACCAGGGCTTGGGCACTGAAGCTTTCTTT
clone_size: NA
d_call: NA
j_call: TRBJ1-1
v_call: TRBV6-5

cdr3_aa: CASSSQTGNTEAFF
cdr3_nt: TGCGCCAGCAGCTCCCAGACAGGGAACACTGAAGCTTTCTTT
clone_size: few
d_call: NA
j_call: TRBJ1-1
v_call: TRBV5-1

cdr3_aa: CASSPEARDTQYF
cdr3_nt: TGTGCCAGCAGCCCCGAGGCAAGGGATACGCAGTATTTT
clone_size: NA
d_call: NA
j_call: TRBJ2-3
v_call: TRBV5-4

cdr3_aa: CASSLDRRLSTDTQYF
cdr3_nt: TGCGCCAGCAGCTTGGATCGGCGACTCAGCACAGATACGCAGTATTTT
clone_size: NA
d_call: NA
j_call: TRBJ2-3
v_call: TRBV5-1

cdr3_aa: CASSTDRANNSPLHF
cdr3_nt: TGTGCCAGCAGTACGGACAGGGCAAATAATTCACCCCTCCACTTT
clone_size: NA
d_call: TRBD1
j_call: TRBJ1-6
v_call: TRBV2

cdr3_aa: CASSERERTAAFF
cdr3_nt: TGTGCCAGCAGTGAGCGGGAACGGACTGCAGCTTTCTTT
clone_size: NA
d_call: NA
j_call: TRBJ1-1
v_call: TRBV6-1

cdr3_aa: CASSRQYSNQPQHF
cdr3_nt: TGTGCCAGCAGTCGACAATATAGCAATCAGCCCCAGCATTTT
clone_size: NA
d_call: NA
j_call: TRBJ1-5
v_call: TRBV6-4